This TCR beta chain derives from a study of blood T cells in healthy people across ages (dated by TCRdb to about 2015). About the investigation overall: In model experiments, template switching captured about one uniquely barcoded TCR beta cDNA molecule for every two T cells. To avoid experimental bias, donors of different ages were spread randomly across the sequencing lanes. To track age-related changes in TCR beta repertoire diversity, the study relied on deep sequencing normalized with unique cDNA molecular identifiers. Four age groups were formed from the donors: young (average 16 years), middle-aged (roughly 38), aged (over 55) and long-lived (roughly 81). Two additional independent replicas of 1 million unique cDNA reads from the same blood draw were analyzed for two donors (one aged 18 to 30 and one aged 80 or older).

What the study reported, not specific to this receptor: Observed TCR beta diversity correlated strongly with the percentage of naive T cells measured by flow cytometry. As age increased, observed TCR beta diversity per million T cells dropped in a roughly linear way, and a significant reduction was already evident by age 40. Bulk unsorted PBMC profiling prevented conclusive comparison of naive and antigen-experienced compartments. Estimates of total diversity based on one million sequenced T cells were regarded as lower bounds and as underestimates. Because donor CMV infection status was unknown, age-related changes in expanded clonotypes were potentially confounded. The long-lived group showed more naive CD4+ T cells, fewer expanded clones and increased TCR diversity than the aged group, suggesting age selection.

The 39 donors, aged 6 to 90 years, were systemically healthy Caucasian individuals from Russia. Around 10 milliliters of peripheral blood were drawn from each donor into EDTA-treated Vacutainer tubes. Ficoll-Paque density-gradient centrifugation was used to isolate PBMCs, with at least 6.5 million per sample. Total RNA, at least 5 micrograms per sample, was extracted from PBMCs with Trizol reagent. For every donor, flow cytometry on a PBMC aliquot measured the percentage of naive CD45RAhigh/CD27high T cells. Library generation was performed with 5' RACE. Instrument on record: Illumina HiSeq 2500. A second PCR of roughly 6 to 11 cycles was run with a J-beta primer mix and a sample-barcoded 5' primer. Each TCR beta cDNA molecule received a unique molecular identifier from a template-switch 5' adaptor carrying 12 random nucleotides. Each sample yielded at least 2.5 million CDR3-containing paired-end reads. The Mint cDNA synthesis kit, primed by a TRBC-specific oligonucleotide, was used to synthesize first-strand cDNA from all RNA. All cDNA was treated with uracil-DNA glycosylase and then went through a first 18-cycle PCR with the universal primers M1SS and BC2_uni_R. As for how the authors treated the data: For normalization, 1 million high-quality reads, each with a distinct molecular identifier, were randomly selected from each sample. Instead of being binned into consensus sequences, reads with shared molecular identifiers were discarded. MiTCR, with a Q25 quality threshold and the strictest error-elimination algorithm, was used for CDR3 identification, clonotype clustering and error correction. A nonparametric unseen species model using Euler transformation provided a lower-bound estimate of total TCR beta diversity. The raw public data were reprocessed by TCRdb itself: fastp quality trimming at Q25, MiXCR clonotype calling, in-frame beta chains only. Rows with one shared CDR3 protein collapse into an entry with the most common genes and DNA. The V and J calls and clone size come from TCRdb's table, not from the authors' own analysis. This sample is represented by about 830,000 distinct CDR3 sequences; roughly 60% of them were singletons. 28% of the sample belongs to the ten largest clones.

As concerns this clonotype: What this receptor recognizes is not known. No base quality information exists; no much larger clone differs at one position.

CDR1 and CDR2, per the germline V gene (reference sequence), are SGHNT and YYREEE. The CDR3 starts with the cysteine, ends with the phenylalanine, and has 16 residues. CDR3 DNA is the only sequence kept; it has 48 bases, read in frame from the first base. Unmatched junction bases come to 6, with V trimmed by 6 bases and J by 3 bases. The TCR was taken from a man under 40 in good health. The V gene is TRBV5-4 and the J gene is TRBJ2-3, with 14 junctional bases fitting TRBD2. Sequenced input: blood. DNA sequence: TGTGCCAGCAACCCCGGGACTAGCGGGGGAACAGATACGCAGTATTTT. Its translation reads: CASNPGTSGGTDTQYF.